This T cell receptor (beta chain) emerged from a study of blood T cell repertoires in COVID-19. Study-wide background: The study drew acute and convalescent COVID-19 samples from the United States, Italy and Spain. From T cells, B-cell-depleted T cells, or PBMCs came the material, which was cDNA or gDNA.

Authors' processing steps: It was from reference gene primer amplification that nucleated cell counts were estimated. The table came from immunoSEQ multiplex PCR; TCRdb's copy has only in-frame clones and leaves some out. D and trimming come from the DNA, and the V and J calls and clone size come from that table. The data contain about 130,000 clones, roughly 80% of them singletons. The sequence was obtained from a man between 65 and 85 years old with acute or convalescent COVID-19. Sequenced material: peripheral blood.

The CDR3: CASSLDGQLNSPLHF. DNA for the CDR3: TGCGCCAGCAGCTTGGATGGACAGCTTAATTCACCCCTCCACTTT. This chain connects TRBV5-1 to TRBJ1-6; possible D gene TRBD1, 6 bases. The germline gives CDR1 SGHRS, CDR2 YFSETQ. Trimming shortened V by 0 bases and J by 6 bases, and 10 bases separated the two germline ends. The CDR3 is made up of 15 amino acids.